Below are 10 T cell receptor beta chains sequenced from a single sample in a study of cytomegalovirus exposure and HLA in healthy donors. With 60 Vbeta and 13 Jbeta primers, the PCR was carried out. TCRdb keeps only in-frame clones here, not all; method: immunoSEQ multiplex PCR. The sample contains about 200,000 clones, nearly 80% of which appear only once. What was sequenced was PBMCs. All receptors come from a male donor in good health and CMV-seronegative.

This chain joins TRBV5-6 and TRBJ1-1; 7 bases map to TRBD1. V lost 3 bases and J lost 7; bases outside the gene matches: 3. The germline V gene encodes CDR1 SGHDT and CDR2 YYEEEE. There are 12 residues in the CDR3. CDR3 nucleotide sequence: TGTGCCAGCAGCTGGGGGACAGTTGAAGCTTTCTTT. Its protein product is CASSWGTVEAFF.

The rearrangement joins TRBV6-1 to TRBJ1-1, with D tentatively TRBD1 (6 bases). V gave up 5 bases and J gave up 6 bases, with 13 bases separating them. The CDR3 totals 13 residues. Germline CDR1 is MNHNS and CDR2 is SASEGT. CDR3 nucleotide sequence: TGTGCCAGCAGTCAATCCCACAGGGCTGAAGCTTTCTTT. Residues: CASSQSHRAEAFF.

As concerns this clone: This sample also contains other DNA sequences that code for the same CDR3. The CDR3 DNA sequence: TGTGCCAGCAGTTTACGCCAGGGAGGAAACACCATATATTTT. The encoded protein is CASSLRQGGNTIYF. The chain uses TRBV28 and TRBJ1-3; maybe TRBD1 (5 bases). The CDR3 sequence is 14 residues long. With 2 bases removed from V and 4 bases from J, the gap between germline ends came to 9 bases. Germline CDR1 is MDHEN and CDR2 is SYDVKM.

The chain employs TRBV28 and TRBJ1-3; D call uncertain. Trimming left V 11 bases short and J 4 bases short, with 15 bases between. Germline V gives CDR1 MDHEN, CDR2 SYDVKM. CDR3 length: 13 residues. The DNA for the CDR3 is TGTGCCTGCGAACGGAGTAGCGGAAACACCATATATTTT. Translation gives CACERSSGNTIYF.

CDR3 protein: CATSRDFSISLNQPQHF. The CDR3 DNA reads TGTGCCACCAGCAGAGATTTTTCGATCAGTCTCAATCAGCCCCAGCATTTT. The chain employs TRBV15 and TRBJ1-5; D is unresolved. The CDR3 covers 17 residues. V lost 0 bases and J 3 bases, leaving 15 bases between the germline ends. CDR1 and CDR2 (germline): LNHNV, YYDKDF (reference sequence).

The rearrangement links TRBV4-2 to TRBJ2-7; TRBD2 aligns across 7 bases. V gave up 3 bases and J gave up 3 bases; unmatched junction bases: 11. The germline gives CDR1 LGHNA, CDR2 YNFKEQ. This CDR3 contains 16 residues. The CDR3 loop reads CASSQVGERDRYEQYF. The CDR3 nucleotides are TGTGCCAGCAGCCAGGTCGGGGAGCGGGATCGCTACGAGCAGTACTTC.

The table lists this clone with a count of one. V gene TRBV29-1 combines with J gene TRBJ2-5; tentatively, D is TRBD1 (5 bases). The V end was cut by 4 bases, the J end by 4 bases, with 10 bases between. CDR3 length equals 12 residues. Germline V gene sequence: CDR1 SQVTM, CDR2 ANQGSEA. The CDR3 spells CSVAARAETQYF. Written as DNA, the CDR3 is TGCAGCGTTGCGGCCAGGGCAGAGACCCAGTACTTC.

The gene calls are TRBV28 and TRBJ1-2, with TRBD1 matching over 7 bases. The germline gives CDR1 MDHEN, CDR2 SYDVKM. Germline trimming cut 1 base from V and 4 bases from J; bases unmatched to any gene: 9. This CDR3 spans 16 amino acids. This CDR3 reads CASSLSQGGTAYGYTF. The CDR3 bases are TGTGCCAGCAGTTTATCCCAAGGCGGGACAGCCTATGGCTACACCTTC.

The chain carries TRBV5-6 and TRBJ1-4; 9 positions match TRBD1. The germline CDR1 and CDR2 sequences are SGHDT and YYEEEE. The CDR3 has 14 residues. The ends lost 2 bases at V and 7 bases at J; junction bases unmatched: 3. The CDR3 loop is CASSLQGAGEKLFF. CDR3 DNA: TGTGCCAGCAGCTTACAGGGGGCTGGTGAAAAACTGTTTTTT.

This chain links TRBV15 with TRBJ2-7, with 10 bases matching TRBD1. V lost 3 bases to trimming and J lost 6 bases; unmatched junction nucleotides: 8. The CDR3 is 15 residues long. Germline CDR1 is LNHNV and CDR2 is YYDKDF (reference sequence). The chain's CDR3 is CATSRGDRGRSEQYF. DNA of the CDR3: TGTGCCACCAGCAGGGGGGACAGGGGTAGGAGCGAGCAGTACTTC. Full variable domain (missing parts from reference TRBV15 and TRBJ2-7): DAMVIQNPRYQVTQFGKPVTLSCSQTLNHNVMYWYQQKSSQAPKLLFHYYDKDFNNEADTPDNFQSRRPNTSFCFLDIRSPGLGDTAMYLCATSRGDRGRSEQYFGPGTRLTVT.